The table lists the clone carrying this T cell receptor (beta chain) with a count of one. Its antigen remains unidentified. The identical CDR3 is also encoded by other nucleotide sequences in the sample. The sample belongs to a study of cytomegalovirus exposure and HLA in healthy donors. Broader study findings: Later, an analysis found that TCR clusters from the first cohort tended to co-occur in the roughly 130 validation repertoires. Rarity characterized most TCR sequences, yet some public TCRs appeared in many donors.

The junction had 0 bases not matched to a gene; V was cut back by 4 bases and J by 1 base. Germline lookup yields CDR1 MDHEN and CDR2 SYDVKM. This CDR3 has 13 residues. Clones were sequenced by immunoSEQ multiplex PCR, and TCRdb holds only the in-frame ones, with some missing. Altogether about 120,000 clones are present, 95% to 96% being singletons, with the ten largest covering about 1.8%. The chain couples TRBV28 to TRBJ1-1; 7 bases map to TRBD1. The specimen was PBMCs. This TCR derives from a man between 18 and 35 years old in good health and CMV-seronegative. In DNA form, the CDR3 reads TGTGCCAGCAGTTGGGACAGGAACACTGAAGCTTTCTTT. It specifies CASSWDRNTEAFF.